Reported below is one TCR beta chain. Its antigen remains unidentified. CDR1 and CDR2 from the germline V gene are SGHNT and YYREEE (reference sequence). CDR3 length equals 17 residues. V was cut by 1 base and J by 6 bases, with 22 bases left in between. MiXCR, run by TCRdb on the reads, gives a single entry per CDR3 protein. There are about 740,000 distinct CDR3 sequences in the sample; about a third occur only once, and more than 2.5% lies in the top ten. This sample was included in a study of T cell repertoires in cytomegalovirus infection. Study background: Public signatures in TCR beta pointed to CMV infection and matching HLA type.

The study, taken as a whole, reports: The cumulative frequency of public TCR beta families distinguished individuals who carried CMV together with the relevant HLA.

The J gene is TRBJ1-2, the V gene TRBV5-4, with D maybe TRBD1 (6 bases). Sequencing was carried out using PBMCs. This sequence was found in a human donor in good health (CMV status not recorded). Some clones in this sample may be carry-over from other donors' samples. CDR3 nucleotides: TGTGCCAGCAGCTTGTTGGGGGGGCCGCGGACCGTTGATGGCTACACCTTC. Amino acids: CASSLLGGPRTVDGYTF.